The clone carrying this T cell receptor (beta chain) was picked up many times. What it binds is unknown. A single record per CDR3 protein comes from TCRdb applying MiXCR to the RT-PCR reads. The top ten clones hold 13% of a sample with under 550,000 distinct CDR3 sequences, approximately 7.3% of them seen once. The data derive from a study of response to subunit inactivated influenza vaccine. Findings and caveats of the study: Each seasonal influenza vaccination recruits few new T cells, the authors suggested.

Per the germline V gene, CDR1 is SGHKS and CDR2 is YYEKEE (reference sequence). This CDR3 is 17 amino acids long. Trimming removed 4 bases from V and 4 bases from J; junction bases left unmatched: 8. The chain recombines TRBV5-5 with TRBJ2-5; TRBD2 aligns across 15 bases. The sequence derives from a man between 45 and 75 years old who received an inactivated influenza vaccine. Sequences were derived from PBMCs from blood, sampled roughly 24 months after vaccination. The CDR3 DNA sequence: TGTGCCAGCAGCAAGGGACTAGCGGGAGGTAATGGAGAGACCCAGTACTTC. Protein product: CASSKGLAGGNGETQYF.